This TCR beta chain stems from a study of control samples from healthy donors and cancer patients. The CDR3 extends over 14 amino acids. CDR1 is MNHEY and CDR2 is SMNVEV in the germline V gene (reference sequence). V gave up 9 bases and J gave up 3 bases, with 17 bases separating them. The assay was immunoSEQ multiplex PCR, and TCRdb's table has in-frame clones only and misses some. The sample yields approximately 160,000 clones, 90% to 95% seen once. Sequencing used blood. The V and J genes are TRBV27 and TRBJ1-2, with D unclear. This receptor was taken from a woman in her fifties or sixties in good health. The CDR3 nucleotides are TGTGCCAGTCGGATGGACCGGAGGGACTATGGCTACACCTTC. Amino acids: CASRMDRRDYGYTF.